The source of this T cell receptor beta chain is a study of vaccination and CD4 T cells after COVID-19. Study as a whole: At a median around 72 days (range 14 to 241) after dose two, post-vaccine samples were obtained.

CDR1 is MNHEY and CDR2 is SVGEGT in the germline V gene. This CDR3 spans 17 amino acids. V was clipped by 2 bases and J by 5 bases, with 21 bases between them. Treatment here: roughly 11-day PBMC culture with coronavirus spike peptide pools or control peptides (ViraFEST assay). Gathering of the CD4+ T cells, from the unexposed donor, took place before the COVID-19 pandemic (2011-2018). Peptide pool stimulation in ViraFEST expanded antigen-specific T cells, whose TCRs were then sequenced. IL-2 (around 9.1 IU/ml) and peptide pools (roughly 10 ug/ml) were added to cultures of approximately 2.2 million PBMCs per well. After culture for about ten days, isolation of CD4+ T cells was performed by negative selection. Cultured CD4+ T-cell DNA underwent Oncomine TCR Beta short-read sequencing. TCRdb processed the PCR reads anew with MiXCR; each CDR3 protein has one entry. The top ten clones hold around 35% of a sample with just over 4,000 distinct CDR3 sequences, 70% to 80% of them seen once.

With regard to this clonotype: Its antigen is undetermined.

The TCR originated in a human donor in good health. The source material was CD4+ T cells from blood, cultured in vitro. The chain is built from TRBV6-2 or TRBV6-3 and TRBJ2-5, with D possibly being TRBD2 (5 bases). CDR3 sequence reads: CASSYPGSGTARETQYF. The CDR3 DNA reads as TGTGCCAGCAGTTACCCCGGAAGCGGAACGGCCCGGGAGACCCAGTACTTC.